This T cell receptor (beta chain) emerged from a study of T cell responses to AZD1222 COVID-19 vaccine. The study's findings and limits: Spike-spanning, vaccine-associated CD4 TCRs were dominant at 160-218 and 743-854.

Profiling relied on immunoSEQ multiplex PCR, and the TCRdb table lists in-frame clones only, not all of them. The sample records about 89,000 clones, approximately 89% being singletons. As for this clone: Its cognate antigen is unknown.

The CDR3 sequence is 16 residues long. Germline V CDR1 and CDR2: LGHDT, YNNKEL (reference sequence). The V gene end was trimmed by 4 bases and the J gene end by 1 base; junction bases not matched to a gene: 5. The sample here was peripheral blood, taken 28 days after the second AZD1222 dose. The rearrangement uses TRBV3-1 (or the pseudogene TRBV3-2) and TRBJ2-2; 8 bases fit TRBD1. This TCR was recovered from an adult who received the AZD1222 COVID-19 vaccine. The CDR3 sequence: CASSPAGQGNTGELFF. DNA of the CDR3: TGTGCCAGCAGCCCGGCCGGACAGGGGAACACCGGGGAGCTGTTTTTT.